This entry lists 26 T cell receptor beta chains sequenced from one sample in a study of blood T cells in healthy people across ages. A sample-barcoded 5' primer and a J-beta primer mix were used in a second PCR of roughly 6 to 11 cycles. TCRdb independently ran MiXCR on the 5' RACE reads; one entry per CDR3 protein. Of around 870,000 distinct CDR3 sequences in the sample, 29% were seen once. The sample was blood. The receptors originated from an elderly woman in good health.

J is TRBJ2-7 and V is TRBV20-1; D might be TRBD2 (5 bases). This CDR3 spans 12 amino acids. Germline CDR1 is DFQATT and CDR2 is SNEGSKA (reference sequence). V shed 5 bases and J shed 1 base, with 9 bases lying between them. CDR3 in DNA: TGCAGTGCTCCTACTAGTTCCTACGAGCAGTACTTC. Protein product: CSAPTSSYEQYF.

The CDR3 region has the DNA TGCGCCAGCAGTGAGGCGCACCCCGGGGCAGATACGCAGTATTTT. Translating it yields CASSEAHPGADTQYF. The chain joins TRBV10-1 to TRBJ2-3, with D possibly TRBD2 on 5 matching bases. Trimming shortened V by 2 bases and J by 4 bases, and 13 bases separated the two germline ends. CDR1 is WNHNN and CDR2 is SYGVQD in the germline V gene (reference sequence). The CDR3 is 15 residues long.

This rearrangement joins TRBV5-5 to TRBJ2-1; D may match TRBD1 or TRBD2 (7 bases each). Trimming took 3 bases from V and 3 from J, leaving 16 bases between them. CDR3 size: 16 residues. Germline CDR1 and CDR2: SGHKS and YYEKEE (reference sequence). This CDR3 reads CASSSHPGGGYNEQFF. CDR3 nucleotides: TGTGCCAGCAGCTCCCACCCAGGGGGGGGCTACAATGAGCAGTTCTTC.

There are a few counts of this clonotype. The chain combines TRBV20-1 with TRBJ2-1; 8 positions match TRBD2. The CDR3 is made up of 11 amino acids. Looked up from germline, CDR1 is DFQATT and CDR2 is SNEGSKA (reference sequence). V was pared by 0 bases and J by 15 bases, with 4 bases of the junction left unmatched. The CDR3 protein is CSAREGLGLFF. CDR3 nucleotide sequence: TGCAGTGCTAGAGAGGGACTAGGTTTGTTCTTC.

As for this clonotype: This may be a read error, as it is one base from a much larger clone. The chain employs TRBV7-9 and TRBJ2-3, with D unresolved. The CDR3 is 14 residues long. CDR1 and CDR2 from the germline V gene are SEHNR and FQNEAQ (reference sequence). The V and J ends lost 8 bases and 0 bases respectively, with 12 bases between them. Here the CDR3 reads CASGRRSSTDTQYF. Written as DNA, the CDR3 is TGTGCCAGCGGGCGAAGGTCTAGCACAGATACGCAGTATTTT.

This clonotype was counted only a few times. The V gene is TRBV15, the J gene TRBJ2-5, with 11 positions matching TRBD1. With the DNA end fitting TRBJ2-4 better, the J assignment may be wrong. The CDR3 runs 18 residues. Germline lookup yields CDR1 LNHNV and CDR2 YYDKDF (reference sequence). The CDR3 DNA reads TGTGCCACCAGCAGAGACCGGCGAGGGACAGGGGGTGCATACATTCAGTACTTC. It translates to CATSRDRRGTGGAYIQYF.

This clonotype was found many times. The chain carries TRBV25-1 and TRBJ2-7, with TRBD1 identical over 7 bases. V shed 2 bases and J 6 bases; nucleotides not matched to a gene: 4. The CDR3 runs 13 residues. CDR1 is MGHDK and CDR2 is SYGVNS in the germline V gene. In DNA form, the CDR3 reads TGTGCCAGCAGTGAAACAGGGGTGAGCGAGCAGTACTTC. Its translation is CASSETGVSEQYF.

A note on this clonotype: A read error is possible here, since a much larger clone lies one base away. Here the CDR3 DNA reads TGTGCCAGCAACTTAAACCTCCTGAACACTGAAGCTTTCTTT. Translated: CASNLNLLNTEAFF. The chain combines TRBV7-2 with TRBJ1-1, with unresolved D. This CDR3 contains 14 residues. Germline V gives CDR1 SGHTA, CDR2 FQGNSA. Combining the CDR3 with reference TRBV7-2 and TRBJ1-1 gives the whole variable domain GAGVSQSPSNKVTEKGKDVELRCDPISGHTALYWYRQSLGQGLEFLIYFQGNSAPDKSGLPSDRFSAERTGGSVSTLTIQRTQQEDSAVYLCASNLNLLNTEAFFGQGTRLTVV.

The chain combines TRBV24-1 with TRBJ1-2, with 9 bases lining up with TRBD1. The CDR3 has 15 amino acids. Unmatched junction bases numbered 4, after V lost 2 bases and J lost 4 bases. In germline, CDR1 is KGHDR, CDR2 SFDVKD. CDR3 in amino acids: CATSDSTGGFYGYTF. The CDR3 region has the DNA TGTGCCACCAGTGATTCGACAGGGGGGTTCTATGGCTACACCTTC.

In the case of this clonotype: It may be a read error: a sequence one base away is much more abundant. V gene TRBV24-1 combines with J gene TRBJ2-5; D is uncertain. CDR1 KGHDR and CDR2 SFDVKD come from the germline V gene. The CDR3 length is 15 residues. V shed 2 bases and J shed 5 bases, with 14 bases lying between them. CDR3 in DNA: TGTGCCACCAGTGATTCCCACTCGCCCAGGGAGACCCAGTACTTC. Translating it yields CATSDSHSPRETQYF.

This clonotype appeared many times. This chain joins TRBV6-2 or TRBV6-3 and TRBJ1-5; 8 positions match TRBD1. CDR3 length equals 17 residues. The J segment lost 3 bases and the V segment lost 2 bases, leaving 9 bases of the junction unmatched. Per germline, CDR1 MNHEY and CDR2 SVGEGT. In DNA form, the CDR3 reads TGTGCCAGCAGTTACCAATTGGACAGGGCGAACAATCAGCCCCAGCATTTT. This sequence encodes CASSYQLDRANNQPQHF.

This clonotype was recorded at least ten times. This rearrangement joins TRBV7-2 to TRBJ2-1; D is undetermined. V was pared by 1 base and J by 0 bases, with 10 bases between. Germline V gene data show CDR1 as SGHTA and CDR2 as FQGNSA. This CDR3 contains 16 residues. CDR3: CASSLGSGVSYNEQFF. CDR3 DNA: TGTGCCAGCAGCTTAGGATCAGGAGTCTCCTACAATGAGCAGTTCTTC.

The chain combines TRBV27 with TRBJ2-7, with 8 bases identical to TRBD1. This CDR3 spans 16 amino acids. CDR1 MNHEY and CDR2 SMNVEV come from the germline V gene (reference sequence). V lost 0 bases and J lost 4; bases outside the gene matches: 8. CDR3 nucleotide sequence: TGTGCCAGCAGTTTATCGAGGGCCAACAGGGGGTACGAGCAGTACTTC. Translated, it gives CASSLSRANRGYEQYF.

The rearrangement joins TRBV7-6 to TRBJ1-1; D perhaps matches TRBD1 (6 bases). Germline values: CDR1 SGHVS, CDR2 FNYEAQ. CDR3 size: 13 residues. V was cut by 4 bases and J by 7 bases, with 13 bases left in between. Here the CDR3 DNA reads TGTGCCAGCAGCTCCCGGTGGGACATTGAAGCTTTCTTT. It codes for CASSSRWDIEAFF.

This clonotype was recorded at least ten times. The V gene is TRBV5-5, the J gene TRBJ2-7; no definite D call. CDR1 is SGHKS and CDR2 is YYEKEE in the germline V gene (reference sequence). Trimming took off 0 bases at V and 2 bases at J, with 12 bases between the two ends. The CDR3 totals 15 residues. DNA of the CDR3: TGTGCCAGCAGCTTGGAACTGGGTCCCCCCTACGAGCAGTACTTC. Its protein is CASSLELGPPYEQYF.

In the case of this clonotype: Just one base apart from a much larger clone, this may be a read error. The J gene is TRBJ2-4, the V gene TRBV9, with 10 bases aligning to TRBD1. The DNA matches TRBJ2-7 better at its end, which makes the J call doubtful. Germline V CDR1 and CDR2: SGDLS, YYNGEE. CDR3 length equals 15 residues. Written as DNA, the CDR3 is TGTGCCGGCAGCATCACGGGACAGGGGTCCTACGAGCAGTACTTC. Translating gives CAGSITGQGSYEQYF.

The rearrangement uses TRBV7-9 and TRBJ1-2, with D maybe TRBD1 (5 bases). V lost 3 bases and J lost 4, with 15 bases in between. This CDR3 has 15 amino acids. Germline V gene lookup returns CDR1 SEHNR and CDR2 FQNEAQ (reference sequence). The CDR3 spells CASSLGELLGYGYTF. In DNA, the CDR3 is TGTGCCAGCAGCTTGGGGGAATTACTGGGCTATGGCTACACCTTC. The full variable domain, rest sourced from reference TRBV7-9 and TRBJ1-2, is DTGVSQNPRHKITKRGQNVTFRCDPISEHNRLYWYRQTLGQGPEFLTYFQNEAQLEKSRLLSDRFSAERPKGSFSTLEIQRTEQGDSAMYLCASSLGELLGYGYTFGSGTRLTVV.

This clonotype was picked up one time. The chain has TRBV5-1 and TRBJ2-7, with 9 bases fitting TRBD1. Losses at the gene ends were 5 bases for V and 7 bases for J; bases not matched to a gene: 10. This CDR3 is built from 14 residues. From germline, CDR1 is SGHRS and CDR2 YFSETQ. CDR3: CASSKQGADNEQYF. CDR3 coding DNA: TGCGCCAGCAGTAAACAGGGGGCGGACAATGAGCAGTACTTC.

A few counts support this clonotype. The chain employs TRBV19 and TRBJ1-2; D unresolved. Per the germline V gene, CDR1 is LNHDA and CDR2 is SQIVND (reference sequence). This CDR3 has 13 residues. V lost 4 bases and J 6 bases, leaving 12 bases between the germline ends. The CDR3 spells CASSNAGLDGYTF. CDR3 bases: TGTGCCAGTAGTAACGCCGGTCTGGATGGCTACACCTTC.

The chain couples TRBV7-2 to TRBJ2-4; D gene unclear. Near its end, the DNA agrees better with TRBJ2-7, so the J call may be wrong. There are 12 residues in the CDR3. CDR1 and CDR2 (germline): SGHTA, FQGNSA. The chain's CDR3 is CASSLMKYEQYF. CDR3 bases: TGTGCCAGCAGCTTAATGAAATACGAGCAGTACTTC.

A note on this clonotype: Possible read error: a much larger clone is one base away. The chain recombines TRBV5-1 with TRBJ2-3, with D unclear. The germline V and J ends were trimmed by 3 bases and 0 bases, with 8 bases remaining between them. Germline CDR1 and CDR2: SGHRS and YFSETQ. There are 14 residues in the CDR3. CDR3 in amino acids: CASSSAPSTDTQYF. CDR3 in DNA: TGCGCCAGCAGCTCGGCCCCTAGCACAGATACGCAGTATTTT.

This clonotype was seen a handful of times. V gene TRBV27 combines with J gene TRBJ2-2; D tentatively reads TRBD1 or TRBD2 (6 bases each). Germline V lookup: CDR1 MNHEY, CDR2 SMNVEV (reference sequence). The CDR3 consists of 15 residues. Trimming took off 6 bases at V and 1 base at J, with 12 bases between the two ends. Written as DNA, the CDR3 is TGTGCCAGCAGGGGGGGCCGGGAGAACACCGGGGAGCTGTTTTTT. Translated: CASRGGRENTGELFF.

V is TRBV6-6 and J is TRBJ2-5; 8 nucleotides line up with TRBD2. V lost 0 bases, J lost 5 bases, and 11 bases stayed unmatched. The length of the CDR3 is 17 residues. Germline V gene data show CDR1 as MNHNY and CDR2 as SVGAGI (reference sequence). In nucleotides, the CDR3 is TGTGCCAGCAGTTACTCCTTAGGGCGGGGGGTCCGGGAGACCCAGTACTTC. As protein: CASSYSLGRGVRETQYF.

This clonotype was seen at least ten times. V and J are TRBV18 and TRBJ2-2; D not resolved. This CDR3 is built from 13 residues. Germline V CDR1 and CDR2: KGHSH, LQKENI. V lost 8 bases to trimming and J lost 2 bases, with 9 bases between them. CDR3 DNA: TGTGCCAGCAGCCCATCAAACACCGGGGAGCTGTTTTTT. It yields the protein CASSPSNTGELFF.

This clonotype came up a few times. The genes are TRBV24-1 and TRBJ2-2; the D is unclear. The V end was cut by 3 bases, the J end by 6 bases, with 16 bases between. Germline V gene lookup returns CDR1 KGHDR and CDR2 SFDVKD. There are 16 residues in the CDR3. The CDR3 sequence: CATSDATTFNAGELFF. The CDR3 nucleotides are TGTGCCACCAGTGATGCCACGACGTTTAACGCCGGGGAGCTGTTTTTT.

The chain employs TRBV6-1 and TRBJ1-2; TRBD1 aligns across 8 bases. Trimming removed 3 bases from V and 8 bases from J; junction bases left unmatched: 5. Germline CDR1 is MNHNS and CDR2 is SASEGT. The CDR3 contains 13 residues. CDR3 loop: CASSEDRVGGYTF. The DNA for the CDR3 is TGTGCCAGCAGTGAGGACAGGGTCGGCGGCTACACCTTC.